This TCR beta chain derives from a study of blood T cell repertoires in COVID-19. Study-wide context: From the United States, Italy and Spain came samples of acute and convalescent COVID-19. PBMCs, B-cell-depleted T cells, or T cells provided the cDNA or gDNA that made up the material.

Authors' processing steps: For nucleated cells, counts were estimated from reference gene primer amplification. Measured with immunoSEQ multiplex PCR; TCRdb has only the in-frame clones, and not every one. The V and J calls and clone size were taken over from that table, and D and trimming were inferred from the DNA. The sample lists over 150,000 clones, roughly 80% occurring once. CDR3 length equals 15 residues. The V segment lost 4 bases and the J segment 0 bases; nucleotides outside the gene matches: 7. Per germline, CDR1 SGHNT and CDR2 YYREEE (reference sequence). Input material: peripheral blood. The chain joins TRBV5-4 to TRBJ2-7; 7 positions match TRBD1. This clonotype was obtained from a man at least 80 years old with acute or convalescent COVID-19. The CDR3: CASSKGQSSSYEQYF. Written as DNA, the CDR3 is TGTGCCAGCAGCAAGGGACAGTCGAGCTCCTACGAGCAGTACTTC.